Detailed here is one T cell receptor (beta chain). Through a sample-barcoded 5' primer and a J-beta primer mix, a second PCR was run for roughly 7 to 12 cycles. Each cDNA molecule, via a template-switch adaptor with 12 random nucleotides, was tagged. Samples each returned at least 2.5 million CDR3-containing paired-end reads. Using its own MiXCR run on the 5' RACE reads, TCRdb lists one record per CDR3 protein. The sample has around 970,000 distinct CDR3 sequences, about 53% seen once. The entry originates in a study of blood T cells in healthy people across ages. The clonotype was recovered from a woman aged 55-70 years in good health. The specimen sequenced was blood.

CDR3 DNA sequence: TGTGCCAGCAAAACCTCACCGGGGGAGCTGTTTTTT. Its translation: CASKTSPGELFF. The genes are TRBV4-2 and TRBJ2-2; D uncertain. The CDR3 is made up of 12 amino acids. In germline, CDR1 is LGHNA, CDR2 YNFKEQ. Between the trimmed V and J ends, which lost 7 bases and 8 bases, there was a span of 11 bases.